A single sample is the source of the 3 T cell receptor beta chains below, sequenced in a study of blood T cells in healthy people across ages. Then a second PCR, running about 6 to 11 cycles, was carried out with a sample-barcoded 5' primer and a J-beta primer mix. In TCRdb, the 5' RACE reads were re-called with MiXCR into one record per CDR3 protein. Of 1,100,000 or so distinct CDR3 sequences listed, 40% to 45% were seen once; the top ten hold 18%. The sample consisted of blood. The receptors shown here come from a woman aged 55-69 years in good health.

The chain employs TRBV27 and TRBJ2-3; D may be TRBD1 (5 bases). V lost 6 bases, J lost 2 bases, and 21 bases lay in between. There are 17 residues in the CDR3. Germline CDR1 and CDR2: MNHEY and SMNVEV (reference sequence). CDR3 amino acids: CASSPIREMDNTDTQYF. The CDR3 nucleotides are TGTGCCAGCAGCCCGATAAGGGAAATGGACAACACAGATACGCAGTATTTT.

This clonotype was observed a few times. This chain uses TRBV5-1 with TRBJ2-3; TRBD2 matches at 10 bases. From germline, CDR1 is SGHRS and CDR2 YFSETQ. The CDR3 extends over 17 amino acids. Losses at the gene ends were 4 bases for V and 4 bases for J; bases not matched to a gene: 12. CDR3 region: CASSVLGASGSPDTQYF. The CDR3 DNA reads TGCGCCAGCAGCGTTTTAGGGGCTAGCGGGAGTCCAGATACGCAGTATTTT.

The chain employs TRBV18 and TRBJ2-7; weak D call: TRBD2 (5 bases). The CDR3 covers 14 residues. Trimming pared 2 bases from V and 3 bases from J, leaving 11 bases between. From germline, CDR1 is KGHSH and CDR2 LQKENI. The CDR3 DNA is TGTGCCAGCTCACCAAGAGGGAACCGCTACGAGCAGTACTTC. Its translation is CASSPRGNRYEQYF. The full variable domain, completed using reference TRBV18 and TRBJ2-7, is NAGVMQNPRHLVRRRGQEARLRCSPMKGHSHVYWYRQLPEEGLKFMVYLQKENIIDESGMPKERFSAEFPKEGPSILRIQQVVRGDSAAYFCASSPRGNRYEQYFGPGTRLTVT.